One T cell receptor beta chain is described in this entry. Data came from immunoSEQ multiplex PCR; TCRdb stores just in-frame clones and leaves some out. This table holds about 250,000 clones, 85% to 90% found once. V gave up 6 bases and J gave up 4 bases, with 12 bases separating them. The CDR3 loop spans 13 amino acids. CDR1 and CDR2 from the germline V gene are ENHRY and SYGVKD. This sample is drawn from a study of blood T cell repertoires in COVID-19. As for the study in general: T cells, B-cell-depleted T cells, or PBMCs supplied cDNA or gDNA.

The source material was PBMCs or T cells enriched from blood (not recorded which). The TCR was taken from a man aged 40-50 years who had recovered from COVID-19. This chain uses TRBV10-3 with TRBJ1-2; D might be TRBD1 (6 bases). CDR3 protein: CAIRLLDSYGYTF. DNA for the CDR3: TGTGCCATCAGACTTTTGGACAGCTATGGCTACACCTTC.